The 12 T cell receptor beta chains reported below all come from one sample, sequenced in a study of T cells in women clearing cervical HPV infection. Sequenced by immunoSEQ multiplex PCR; TCRdb stores in-frame clones only, minus some. Its table records 40,000 or so clones. Sample: blood buffy coat. The receptors here all came from a woman aged 18 to 69 with a cervical HPV16 infection that either progressed to CIN3+ or cleared (not recorded which).

Points on this clone: The read stops 3 residues short of the end of the CDR3; the missing end is completed from the germline J gene. This chain links TRBV5-1 with TRBJ2-1; possibly TRBD2 for D (5 bases). Germline loops: CDR1 SGHRS, CDR2 YFSETQ. CDR3 length equals 14 residues. The V gene lost 4 bases and the J gene lost 5 bases, with 13 bases spanning the gap. This chain's CDR3 is CASSAGVGNNEQFF. CDR3 DNA (partial): TGCGCCAGCAGCGCCGGGGTCGGGAACAATGAG.

This CDR3 reads CSVAHRGLGEKLFF. The part of the CDR3 DNA that was read is TGCAGCGTCGCCCACAGGGGTTTAGGTGAAAAA. This chain connects TRBV29-1 to TRBJ1-4; 7 bases match TRBD1. The read ends 3 residues before the CDR3 terminus; that terminus is restored from the germline J gene. The V gene's germline CDR1 is SQVTM and CDR2 ANQGSEA. V lost 6 bases and J lost 7; bases outside the gene matches: 11. The CDR3 extends over 14 amino acids.

In the case of this clone: The read ends 3 residues shy of where the CDR3 ends; the end is completed using the germline J gene. The genes are TRBV7-9 and TRBJ2-7, with 10 bases identical to TRBD1. The length of the CDR3 is 13 residues. Germline-derived CDR1 and CDR2 are SEHNR and FQNEAQ (reference sequence). The V segment lost 5 bases and the J segment 6 bases; nucleotides outside the gene matches: 4. Partial CDR3 DNA: TGTGCCAGCAGCCACCGGGACAGGGGCGAG. Amino acids: CASSHRDRGE. The full CDR3 sequence reads CASSHRDRGEQYF. Supplemented by reference TRBV7-9 and TRBJ2-7, the full variable domain reads DTGVSQNPRHKITKRGQNVTFRCDPISEHNRLYWYRQTLGQGPEFLTYFQNEAQLEKSRLLSDRFSAERPKGSFSTLEIQRTEQGDSAMYLCASSHRDRGEQYFGPGTRLTVT.

With respect to this clone: With the read ending 3 residues before the CDR3 end, the germline J gene is used to fill in that end. The chain couples TRBV6-1 to TRBJ1-2; 8 positions match TRBD1. Germline values: CDR1 MNHNS, CDR2 SASEGT. This CDR3 is 15 amino acids long. Here the CDR3 reads CASSEGEGQGAHYTF. The sequenced part of the CDR3 DNA is TGTGCCAGCAGTGAAGGAGAAGGGCAGGGGGCTCAC.

With respect to this clone: The observed sequence ends 3 residues before the CDR3 terminus, with the missing tail filled in from the germline J gene. V is TRBV2 and J is TRBJ1-2; D is undetermined. The germline CDR1 and CDR2 sequences are SNHLY and FYNNEI. The CDR3 has 15 amino acids. CDR3 DNA (partial): TGTGCCAGCAGTGAAGAATGGGCCCATGGTTACGAC. It codes for CASSEEWAHGYD. The full CDR3 sequence reads CASSEEWAHGYDYTF.

The CDR3 loop reads CASSLEVGGNQPQHF. The sequenced CDR3 bases are TGTGCCAGCAGCTTGGAGGTAGGGGGCAATCAGCCC. The V gene is TRBV5-8, the J gene TRBJ1-5; tentative D call: TRBD1 (5 bases). Coverage ceases 3 residues before the CDR3 finishes, and the germline J gene fills in the end. The V and J ends lost 0 bases and 2 bases respectively, with 9 bases between them. Looked up from germline, CDR1 is SGHTS and CDR2 is YDEGEE. The CDR3 is made up of 15 amino acids.

As concerns this clone: The CDR3 goes on 3 residues after the read ends, and that part is filled in from the germline J gene. The chain uses TRBV29-1 and TRBJ2-3; TRBD1 matches at 9 bases. CDR1 and CDR2 (germline): SQVTM, ANQGSEA. This CDR3 contains 12 residues. The CDR3 loop is CSVTHDRGTQYF. The sequenced part of the CDR3 DNA is TGCAGCGTTACCCATGACAGGGGGACG.

As regards this clone: With the read ending 3 residues before the CDR3 end, the germline J gene is used to fill in that end. The chain links TRBV28 to TRBJ2-3; D gene ambiguous. This CDR3 has 13 amino acids. Germline V gives CDR1 MDHEN, CDR2 SYDVKM. V was trimmed by 5 bases and J by 6 bases, leaving 12 bases between them. The CDR3 sequence is CASSPEPWDTQYF. The sequenced CDR3 bases are TGTGCCAGCAGTCCCGAGCCCTGGGATACG.

Concerning this clone itself: The read falls 3 residues short of the CDR3 end, and the missing part is taken from the germline J gene. V and J are TRBV7-9 and TRBJ2-3, with 9 positions matching TRBD2. Germline V gene sequence: CDR1 SEHNR, CDR2 FQNEAQ (reference sequence). The CDR3 spans 14 residues. The chain's CDR3 is CASSPRLAEETQYF. The DNA read from the CDR3 is TGTGCCAGCAGCCCGCGACTAGCGGAAGAGACG.

With respect to this clone: The read comes to an end 3 residues before the CDR3 does, leaving the germline J gene to fill in the end. The chain links TRBV5-4 to TRBJ2-1; a possible D gene is TRBD2 (5 bases). The CDR3 is 14 amino acids. Germline-derived CDR1 and CDR2 are SGHNT and YYREEE (reference sequence). V dropped 2 bases and J dropped 4 bases, with 10 bases sitting between them. The part of the CDR3 DNA that was read is TGTGCCAGCAGCTTAGCTAGCACATACAATGAG. Translation: CASSLASTYNE. The complete CDR3 reads CASSLASTYNEQFF.

As for this clone: The CDR3 extends 3 residues past the end of the read, so its final part is completed from the germline J gene. This chain uses TRBV30 with TRBJ2-7, with 7 bases matching TRBD1. V shed 3 bases, J shed 3 bases, and the junction held 14 bases outside the gene matches. Germline CDR1 reads GTSNPN; CDR2 reads SVGIG (reference sequence). The CDR3 spans 16 residues. The CDR3 here is CAWSPRLGTAFYEQYF. The CDR3 bases that were read are TGTGCCTGGAGCCCCCGCCTCGGGACAGCCTTCTACGAG.

Comment on this clone: Read data end 3 residues before the CDR3 end; the end is taken from the germline J gene. The chain combines TRBV5-1 with TRBJ1-1; no clear D. Germline V gene sequence: CDR1 SGHRS, CDR2 YFSETQ. V was pared by 4 bases and J by 5 bases, with 15 bases between. The CDR3 runs 14 residues. Partial CDR3 DNA: TGCGCCAGCAGCACCTTGGACTGGAGGACTGAA. Amino acids: CASSTLDWRTE. The entire CDR3 reads CASSTLDWRTEAFF.